This T cell receptor (beta chain) was recovered during a study of T cells in Graves' hyperthyroidism and ophthalmopathy. Study observations and caveats: Most clonotypes expanded in thyroid above 0.001 were likewise present in blood.

CDR3 length equals 13 residues. Trimming cost V 5 bases and J 0 bases, with 5 bases left between them. Germline assignment: CDR1 LNHNV and CDR2 YYDKDF (reference sequence). This clonotype was recorded once. Its antigen is not identified. A much larger clonotype is one base distant, so this may be a read error. Diagnosis of hyperthyroidism was new in patients aged 18 to 65, and its duration was under 2 months. Clinical symptoms, serum thyroxine, TRAb, thyroid ultrasound and orbital computed tomography informed diagnoses. RNA transcripts yielded amplified TCR beta CDR3 regions. First-round RT-PCR of the TCR CDR3 relied on the HTBI primer set. TCRdb independently ran MiXCR on the multiplex PCR reads; one entry per CDR3 protein. In the table there are some 800,000 distinct CDR3 sequences, more than 30% of which are singletons.

Input material: blood. This receptor was obtained from a man aged 18 to 30 with Graves' hyperthyroidism. The chain joins TRBV15 to TRBJ1-5; D not resolved. CDR3 in amino acids: CATSQYSNQPQHF. The CDR3 DNA follows: TGTGCCACCAGCCAATATAGCAATCAGCCCCAGCATTTT.